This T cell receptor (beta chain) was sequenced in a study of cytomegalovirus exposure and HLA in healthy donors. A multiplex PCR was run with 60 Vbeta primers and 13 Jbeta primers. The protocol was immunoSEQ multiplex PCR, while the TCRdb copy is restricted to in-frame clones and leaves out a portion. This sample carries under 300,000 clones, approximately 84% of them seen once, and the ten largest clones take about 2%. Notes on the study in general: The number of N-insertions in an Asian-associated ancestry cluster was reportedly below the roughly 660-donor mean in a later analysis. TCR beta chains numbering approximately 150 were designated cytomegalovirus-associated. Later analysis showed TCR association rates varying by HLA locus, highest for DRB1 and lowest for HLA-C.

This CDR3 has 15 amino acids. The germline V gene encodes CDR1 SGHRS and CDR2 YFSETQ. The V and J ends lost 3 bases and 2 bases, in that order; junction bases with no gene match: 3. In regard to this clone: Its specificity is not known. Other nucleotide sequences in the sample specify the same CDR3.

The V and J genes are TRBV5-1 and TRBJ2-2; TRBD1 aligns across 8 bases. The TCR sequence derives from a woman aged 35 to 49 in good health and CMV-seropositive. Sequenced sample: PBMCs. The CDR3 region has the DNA TGCGCCAGCAGCTATGACAGGGGTAACACCGGGGAGCTGTTTTTT. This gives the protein CASSYDRGNTGELFF.